The present T cell receptor beta chain was sequenced within a study of OX40 agonist ivuxolimab in advanced cancers. The wider study: Three patients responded partially, comprising one with hepatocellular carcinoma and two with cutaneous melanoma.

Of note for this clone: Antigen: not known.

TCRdb's table, derived via immunoSEQ multiplex PCR, lists solely in-frame clones and lacks some. The sample has about 69,000 clones, roughly nine tenths seen once. General study results and limits: On average, a greater number of expanded clones characterised CD8+ T cells relative to CD4+. The 0.1-3.0 mg/kg partial responders had among the lowest clonal expansion.

The clonotype was recovered from an adult with an advanced solid tumor such as melanoma, head and neck, liver or kidney cancer. The specimen comprised CD4+ or CD8+ T cells sorted from blood, sampled in a trial of the OX40 agonist ivuxolimab.

CDR3 loop: CASSLIDYEQYF. CDR3 nucleotide sequence: TGTGCCAGCAGCCTCATAGACTACGAGCAGTACTTC. This sequence joins TRBV7-9 and TRBJ2-7; D is unresolved. The CDR3 is made up of 12 amino acids. V was cut by 5 bases and J by 3 bases, with 8 bases left in between. In germline, CDR1 is SEHNR, CDR2 FQNEAQ (reference sequence).